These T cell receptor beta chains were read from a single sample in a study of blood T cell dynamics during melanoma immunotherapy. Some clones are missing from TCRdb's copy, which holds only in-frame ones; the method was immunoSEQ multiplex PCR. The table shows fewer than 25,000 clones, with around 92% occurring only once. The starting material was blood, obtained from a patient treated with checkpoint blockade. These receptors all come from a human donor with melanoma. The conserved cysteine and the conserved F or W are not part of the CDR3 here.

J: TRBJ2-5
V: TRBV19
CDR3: ASSIVRAGRETQY

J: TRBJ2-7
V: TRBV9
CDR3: ASSVGDTHFEQY

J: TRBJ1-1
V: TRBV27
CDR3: ASSLSTGYTEAF

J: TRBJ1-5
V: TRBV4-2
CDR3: ASSQRDRGNQPQH

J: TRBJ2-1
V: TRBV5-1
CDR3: ASSLGTSGRDEQF

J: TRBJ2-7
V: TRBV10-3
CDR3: AISEDIYEQY

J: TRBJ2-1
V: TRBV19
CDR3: ASSTPDRGQTTVF

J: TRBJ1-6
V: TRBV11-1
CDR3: ASSPRPHRSPLH

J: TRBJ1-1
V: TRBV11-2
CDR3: ASSWGQGATEAF

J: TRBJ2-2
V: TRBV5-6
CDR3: ASTLWTGSNTGELF

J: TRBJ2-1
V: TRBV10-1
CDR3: ASRAGGPLDEQF